The next 13 T cell receptor beta chains were all read from a single sample in a study of cytomegalovirus exposure and HLA in healthy donors. Repertoires were generated with immunoSEQ multiplex PCR, while TCRdb's copy carries only in-frame clones and drops some. In the table there are 300,000 to 400,000 clones, 88% of which are singletons. Material: PBMCs. The receptors here all came from a man aged 30-40 years in good health and CMV-seronegative.

This clone was observed a handful of times. The rearrangement joins TRBV9 to TRBJ1-1; no clear D gene. V was trimmed by 5 bases and J by 1 base, leaving 9 bases between them. Germline V gives CDR1 SGDLS, CDR2 YYNGEE. This CDR3 is 13 amino acids long. For the CDR3, the DNA is TGTGCCAGCAGTAAGAGCCAGAACACTGAAGCTTTCTTT. Its translation is CASSKSQNTEAFF.

The J gene is TRBJ2-7, the V gene TRBV6-5; 9 positions agree with TRBD2. J gave up 7 bases and V 7 bases, and 11 bases lay outside the gene matches. The CDR3 consists of 14 residues. CDR1 and CDR2 from the germline V gene are MNHEY and SVGAGI. The CDR3 loop reads CASTRAGGSGEQYF. For the CDR3, the DNA is TGTGCCAGCACCCGCGCGGGGGGGAGTGGGGAGCAGTACTTC.

The CDR3 is CASSLGYRDTIYF. CDR3 nucleotide sequence: TGTGCCAGCAGCTTAGGGTATCGGGACACCATATATTTT. V usage is TRBV7-8 and J usage is TRBJ1-3; no firm D call. The germline gives CDR1 SGHVS, CDR2 FQNEAQ. This CDR3 has 13 amino acids. V was clipped by 1 base and J by 8 bases, with 9 bases between them.

In regard to this clone: Other nucleotide sequences from this sample produce the same CDR3. The rearrangement links TRBV7-2 to TRBJ2-7, with 13 bases that match TRBD2. V lost 5 bases to trimming and J lost 3 bases; unmatched junction nucleotides: 1. Germline CDR1 and CDR2: SGHTA and FQGNSA. The CDR3 contains 14 residues. The CDR3 DNA reads as TGTGCCAGCAGCAGGACTAGCGGGGGCTACGAGCAGTACTTC. The encoded protein is CASSRTSGGYEQYF. Variable domain in full (rest from reference TRBV7-2 and TRBJ2-7): GAGVSQSPSNKVTEKGKDVELRCDPISGHTALYWYRQSLGQGLEFLIYFQGNSAPDKSGLPSDRFSAERTGGSVSTLTIQRTQQEDSAVYLCASSRTSGGYEQYFGPGTRLTVT.

The table lists this clone with a count of one. The J gene is TRBJ1-6, the V gene TRBV2; 8 nucleotides agree with TRBD1. J lost 4 bases, V lost 5 bases, and 4 bases had no gene match. Looked up from germline, CDR1 is SNHLY and CDR2 is FYNNEI. The CDR3 runs 15 residues. CDR3 sequence reads: CASSNRGFYNSPLHF. CDR3 nucleotides: TGTGCCAGCAGTAACAGGGGGTTTTATAATTCACCCCTCCACTTT.

The chain is built from TRBV21-1 and TRBJ1-2; the listed D gene, TRBD1, was not tested against the DNA. TRBV21-1 is described as a pseudogene. There are 16 residues in the CDR3. CDR3 nucleotides: TGTGCCAGCAGCAAAGGACAAGGGGTGGATCTTTATGGCTACACCTTC. This encodes CASSKGQGVDLYGYTF.

The chain has TRBV5-1 and TRBJ2-1, with 11 nucleotides matching TRBD2. The CDR3 totals 15 residues. The junction had 1 base not matched to a gene; V was cut back by 2 bases and J by 3 bases. Per germline, CDR1 SGHRS and CDR2 YFSETQ. CDR3 DNA sequence: TGCGCCAGCAGCTTTAGCGGGGGGGTCTACAATGAGCAGTTCTTC. Translated: CASSFSGGVYNEQFF. Full variable domain (remainder filled in from reference TRBV5-1 and TRBJ2-1): KAGVTQTPRYLIKTRGQQVTLSCSPISGHRSVSWYQQTPGQGLQFLFEYFSETQRNKGNFPGRFSGRQFSNSRSEMNVSTLELGDSALYLCASSFSGGVYNEQFFGPGTRLTVL.

The CDR3 DNA sequence: TGTGCCAGCAGCTTGGCAAGCTATAGCAATCAGCCCCAGCATTTT. Translation: CASSLASYSNQPQHF. The rearrangement links TRBV5-5 to TRBJ1-5; no firm D call. The CDR3 totals 15 residues. V lost 0 bases and J 0 bases, leaving 7 bases between the germline ends. From germline, CDR1 is SGHKS and CDR2 YYEKEE (reference sequence).

This rearrangement joins TRBV7-2 to TRBJ1-2, with 8 bases matching TRBD1. The V gene's germline CDR1 is SGHTA and CDR2 FQGNSA. The trim removed 3 bases at V and 7 bases at J, leaving 4 bases unmatched. The CDR3 is 13 amino acids. The CDR3 region is CASSLTGEAGYTF. The CDR3 DNA reads as TGTGCCAGCAGCTTGACAGGGGAAGCTGGCTACACCTTC.

The rearrangement joins TRBV2 to TRBJ1-1, with 9 bases aligning to TRBD1. In germline, CDR1 is SNHLY, CDR2 FYNNEI. The J segment lost 5 bases and the V segment lost 5 bases, leaving 3 bases of the junction unmatched. The CDR3 has 13 amino acids. The CDR3 nucleotides are TGTGCCAGCAGTTGGGACAGGGTAACTGAAGCTTTCTTT. As protein: CASSWDRVTEAFF.

V and J are TRBV5-4 and TRBJ1-4; TRBD1 matches 7 bases. The CDR3 is made up of 15 amino acids. J lost 5 bases, V lost 4 bases, and 8 bases had no gene match. Germline V gene lookup returns CDR1 SGHNT and CDR2 YYREEE (reference sequence). This CDR3 reads CASSNYRGPNEKLFF. The CDR3 DNA reads as TGTGCCAGCAGCAACTACAGGGGCCCGAATGAAAAACTGTTTTTT.

V is TRBV11-2 and J is TRBJ2-7; tentative D call: TRBD2 (5 bases). The CDR3 loop spans 15 amino acids. V lost 3 bases and J 3 bases, leaving 15 bases between the germline ends. Germline CDR1 is SGHAT and CDR2 is FQNNGV. Here the CDR3 DNA reads TGTGCCAGCAGCTTGGGCAGGCCGGGAAACTACGAGCAGTACTTC. This sequence encodes CASSLGRPGNYEQYF.

The chain links TRBV6-6 to TRBJ2-7, with D possibly TRBD2 on 6 matching bases. CDR3 length: 14 residues. CDR1 MNHNY and CDR2 SVGAGI come from the germline V gene (reference sequence). Trimming cost V 0 bases and J 1 base, with 7 bases left between them. CDR3 in DNA: TGTGCCAGCAGTTACTCCGGGGGTTCCTACGAGCAGTACTTC. It encodes CASSYSGGSYEQYF.